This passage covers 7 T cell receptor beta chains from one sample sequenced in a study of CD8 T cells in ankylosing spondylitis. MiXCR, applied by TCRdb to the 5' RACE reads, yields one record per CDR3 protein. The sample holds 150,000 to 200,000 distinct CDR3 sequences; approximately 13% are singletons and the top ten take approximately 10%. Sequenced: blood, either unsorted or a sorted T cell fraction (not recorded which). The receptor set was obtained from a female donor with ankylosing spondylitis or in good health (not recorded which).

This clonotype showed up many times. Written as DNA, the CDR3 is TGTGCCAGCAGCGTCACAGCCCGCGGGACAAACAATGAGCAGTTCTTC. Translating it yields CASSVTARGTNNEQFF. The chain combines TRBV9 with TRBJ2-1; D is tentatively TRBD1 or TRBD2 (6 bases each). Germline CDR1 SGDLS, CDR2 YYNGEE. The ends were cut back, 2 bases at V and 5 bases at J, with 17 bases in the middle. The CDR3 has 16 residues.

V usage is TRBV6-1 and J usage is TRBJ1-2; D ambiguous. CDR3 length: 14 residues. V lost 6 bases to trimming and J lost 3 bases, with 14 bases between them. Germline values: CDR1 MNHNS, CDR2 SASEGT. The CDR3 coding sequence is TGTGCCAGCAGGGATAGAGGCCAGCACTATGGCTACACCTTC. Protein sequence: CASRDRGQHYGYTF.

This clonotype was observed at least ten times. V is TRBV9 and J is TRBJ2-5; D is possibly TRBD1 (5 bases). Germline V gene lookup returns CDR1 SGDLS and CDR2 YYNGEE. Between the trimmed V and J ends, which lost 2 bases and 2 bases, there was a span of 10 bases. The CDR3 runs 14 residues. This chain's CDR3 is CASSVGAAQETQYF. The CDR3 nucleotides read TGTGCCAGCAGCGTTGGGGCAGCGCAAGAGACCCAGTACTTC. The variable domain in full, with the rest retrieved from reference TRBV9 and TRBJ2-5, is DSGVTQTPKHLITATGQRVTLRCSPRSGDLSVYWYQQSLDQGLQFLIQYYNGEERAKGNILERFSAQQFPDLHSELNLSSLELGDSALYFCASSVGAAQETQYFGPGTRLLVL.

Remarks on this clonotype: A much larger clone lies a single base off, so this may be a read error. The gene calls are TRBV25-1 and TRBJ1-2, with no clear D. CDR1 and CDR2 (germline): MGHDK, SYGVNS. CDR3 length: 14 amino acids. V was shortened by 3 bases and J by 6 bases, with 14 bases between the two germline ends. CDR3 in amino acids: CASSDPLHHDGYTF. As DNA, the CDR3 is TGTGCCAGCAGTGATCCCTTACACCACGATGGCTACACCTTC.

CDR3 sequence: CSARASSGINTGELFF. The CDR3 DNA follows: TGCAGTGCTAGAGCCTCTTCGGGGATAAACACCGGGGAGCTGTTTTTT. The chain recombines TRBV20-1 with TRBJ2-2, with D tentatively TRBD2 (5 bases). The CDR3 spans 16 residues. The germline V and J ends were trimmed by 1 base and 2 bases, with 14 bases remaining between them. In germline, CDR1 is DFQATT, CDR2 SNEGSKA (reference sequence).

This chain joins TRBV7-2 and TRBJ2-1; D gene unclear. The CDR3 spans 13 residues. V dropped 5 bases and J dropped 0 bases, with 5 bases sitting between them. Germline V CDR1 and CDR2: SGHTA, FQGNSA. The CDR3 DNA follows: TGTGCCAGCAGCCCCTACTCCTACAATGAGCAGTTCTTC. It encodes CASSPYSYNEQFF.

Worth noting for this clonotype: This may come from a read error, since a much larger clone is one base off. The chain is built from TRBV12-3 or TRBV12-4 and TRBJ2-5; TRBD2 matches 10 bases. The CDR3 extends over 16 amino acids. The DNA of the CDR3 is TGTGTCAGCAGTTTAATTCTAGCGGGAGTACGGGAGACCCAGTACTTC. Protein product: CVSSLILAGVRETQYF.